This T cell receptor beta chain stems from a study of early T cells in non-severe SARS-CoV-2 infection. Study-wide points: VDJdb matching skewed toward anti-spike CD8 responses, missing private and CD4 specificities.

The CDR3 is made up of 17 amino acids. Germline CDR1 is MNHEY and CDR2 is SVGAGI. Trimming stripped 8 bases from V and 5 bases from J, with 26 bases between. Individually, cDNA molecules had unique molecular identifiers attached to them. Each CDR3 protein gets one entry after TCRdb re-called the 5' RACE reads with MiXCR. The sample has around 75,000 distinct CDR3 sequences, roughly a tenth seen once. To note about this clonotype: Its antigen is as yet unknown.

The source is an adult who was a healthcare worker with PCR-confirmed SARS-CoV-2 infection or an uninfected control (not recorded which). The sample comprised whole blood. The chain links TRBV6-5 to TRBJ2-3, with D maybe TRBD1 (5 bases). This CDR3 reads CASRSLGADGERDTQYF. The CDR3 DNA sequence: TGTGCCAGCCGTTCTCTAGGGGCCGATGGGGAAAGAGATACGCAGTATTTT.